This TCR beta chain is from a study of blood T cell repertoires in COVID-19. Study-level background: T cells, B-cell-depleted T cells, or PBMCs provided the cDNA or gDNA that served as material.

Source study methods: Amplified reference gene primers provided the basis for estimating nucleated cell counts. Using immunoSEQ multiplex PCR, the repertoire was profiled, and TCRdb retains in-frame clones only, with some absent. Clone size and V and J calls were adopted from that table, with D and trimming inferred from the DNA. The repertoire consists of about 270,000 clones, with approximately 82% occurring once and the leading ten covering around 2.9%. The clonotype originates from a woman between 18 and 30 years old with acute or convalescent COVID-19. The sample comprised peripheral blood.

CDR3 protein: CASSQGPVNTEAFF. CDR3 nucleotides: TGCGCCAGCAGCCAGGGGCCAGTGAACACTGAAGCTTTCTTT. This rearrangement joins TRBV5-1 to TRBJ1-1, with D maybe TRBD1 (6 bases). Germline assignment: CDR1 SGHRS and CDR2 YFSETQ. The CDR3 runs 14 residues. V gave up 4 bases and J gave up 0 bases, with 10 bases separating them. Supplemented by reference TRBV5-1 and TRBJ1-1, the full variable domain reads KAGVTQTPRYLIKTRGQQVTLSCSPISGHRSVSWYQQTPGQGLQFLFEYFSETQRNKGNFPGRFSGRQFSNSRSEMNVSTLELGDSALYLCASSQGPVNTEAFFGQGTRLTVV.